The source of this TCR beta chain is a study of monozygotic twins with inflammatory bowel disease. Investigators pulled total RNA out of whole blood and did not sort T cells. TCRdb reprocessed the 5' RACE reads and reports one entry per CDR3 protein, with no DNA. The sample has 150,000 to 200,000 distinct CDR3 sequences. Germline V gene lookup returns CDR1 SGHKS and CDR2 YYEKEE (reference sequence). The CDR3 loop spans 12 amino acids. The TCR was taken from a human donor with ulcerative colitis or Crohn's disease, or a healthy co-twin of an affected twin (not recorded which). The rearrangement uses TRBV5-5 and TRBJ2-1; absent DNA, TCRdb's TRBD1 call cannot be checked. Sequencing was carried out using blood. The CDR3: CASSLEGFPPRF.